In its sample, the clone carrying this TCR beta chain was seen a few times. The antigen is unknown. This sample is part of a study of cytomegalovirus exposure and HLA in healthy donors. Notes on the study in general: One later analysis reportedly identified an Asian-associated ancestry cluster that showed fewer N-insertions than the approximately 710-donor mean.

The germline gives CDR1 LGHNT, CDR2 FRNRAP. The CDR3 is 16 residues long. V was pared by 2 bases and J by 0 bases, with 6 bases of the junction left unmatched. Use of 60 Vbeta and 13 Jbeta primers characterized the PCR. Some clones are missing from TCRdb's copy, which holds only in-frame ones; the method was immunoSEQ multiplex PCR. The table has about 160,000 clones, approximately 80% seen once. The source material was PBMCs. The TCR originated in a man aged 50 to 59 in good health and CMV-seropositive. This chain connects TRBV12-5 to TRBJ1-2, with 7 bases aligning to TRBD1. The CDR3: CASGLSYTGANYGYTF. The CDR3 DNA sequence: TGTGCTAGTGGTTTGAGTTATACAGGGGCTAACTATGGCTACACCTTC.